This T cell receptor (beta chain) was sequenced during a study of cytomegalovirus exposure and HLA in healthy donors. Overall study findings and caveats: In the analysis, some V segments, TRBV6-2 and TRBV6-3 included, were excluded as indistinguishable. The authors listed some 160 TCR beta chains as cytomegalovirus-associated. There was a cluster of highly shared sequence variants that was likely a sequencing artifact.

The primer mix had 60 Vbeta and 13 Jbeta primers. Here immunoSEQ multiplex PCR was the method, and the copy in TCRdb shows in-frame clones only, minus some. Among roughly 120,000 clones, roughly 80% were seen once, and the ten largest hold about 0.22%. The donors gave bone marrow, and they were healthy. Trimming left V 1 base short and J 4 bases short, with 11 bases between. In germline, CDR1 is MGHDK, CDR2 SYGVNS. The CDR3 is 14 residues long. About this clone: Antigen: not known.

Sequencing was performed on PBMCs. J is TRBJ2-7 and V is TRBV25-1, with D maybe TRBD2 (7 bases). The clonotype was recovered from a man between 50 and 59 years old in good health and CMV-seronegative. In nucleotides, the CDR3 is TGTGCCAGCAGTGAATGGGGGGGCGATTACGAGCAGTACTTC. Protein product: CASSEWGGDYEQYF.